These T cell receptor beta chains were read from a single sample in a study of response to subunit inactivated influenza vaccine. TCRdb redid the calling of the RT-PCR reads with MiXCR, one entry per CDR3 protein. The data contain hundreds of thousands of distinct CDR3 sequences, 9.5% to 13% of them singletons. Sample: PBMCs from blood, taken around seven weeks after vaccination. These receptors all come from a man aged 45-60 years who received an inactivated influenza vaccine. Both conserved end residues are part of each CDR3. A D gene is named only where the DNA matches it firmly. Not all rows give a size; the values are once, few, many and, for expanded clones, a class.

TRBD1	many	TRBV12-3/TRBV12-4	TRBJ1-1	CASSLAPGTGAAEAFF	TGTGCCAGCAGTTTAGCCCCCGGGACAGGGGCGGCTGAAGCTTTCTTT
-	few	TRBV10-3	TRBJ2-2	CAISDGYGELFF	TGTGCCATCAGTGATGGGTACGGGGAGCTGTTTTTT
-	few	TRBV7-6	TRBJ2-7	CASSLVAGKRCTYEQYF	TGTGCCAGCAGCTTAGTAGCCGGGAAGCGGTGCACCTACGAGCAGTACTTC
-	many	TRBV4-3	TRBJ1-4	CASSPTATNEKLFF	TGCGCCAGCAGCCCGACAGCAACTAATGAAAAACTGTTTTTT
TRBD1	-	TRBV5-5	TRBJ2-1	CASSSDRGSSYNEQFF	TGTGCCAGCAGCTCGGACAGGGGGAGCTCCTACAATGAGCAGTTCTTC
TRBD2	few	TRBV7-2	TRBJ2-1	CASSRLAGAQGEQFF	TGTGCCAGCAGCCGTCTAGCGGGGGCCCAAGGAGAGCAGTTCTTC
-	few	TRBV6-5	TRBJ2-3	CASSYSAEIRTDTQYF	TGTGCCAGCAGTTACTCGGCGGAGATTAGGACAGATACGCAGTATTTT
-	-	TRBV21-1	TRBJ2-7	CASSKAGVGEQYF	TGTGCCAGCAGCAAAGCGGGGGTTGGCGAGCAGTACTTC
-	-	TRBV28	TRBJ2-7	CASSDRGIREGHEQYF	TGTGCCAGCAGCGACCGTGGTATCAGGGAAGGGCACGAGCAGTACTTC
-	few	TRBV4-3	TRBJ2-6	CASSQEFTGSYSGANVLTF	TGCGCCAGCAGCCAAGAATTTACAGGGAGCTACTCTGGGGCCAACGTCCTGACTTTC
TRBD2	few	TRBV15	TRBJ2-7	CATSAGVTYEQYF	TGTGCCACCAGCGCGGGAGTAACCTACGAGCAGTACTTC
TRBD2	-	TRBV6-1	TRBJ2-1	CASSRPGLAGGPLEQFF	TGTGCCAGCAGCCGACCCGGACTAGCGGGGGGGCCGCTTGAGCAGTTCTTC
-	many	TRBV6-5	TRBJ2-7	CASSYLLSTDYEQYF	TGTGCCAGCAGTTATTTACTGTCAACCGACTACGAGCAGTACTTC
-	many	TRBV2	TRBJ1-5	CASTYSEYQPQHF	TGTGCCAGCACTTACAGCGAGTATCAGCCCCAGCATTTT
TRBD2	-	TRBV20-1	TRBJ2-1	CSAKTSDVPYNEQFF	TGCAGTGCTAAGACTAGCGACGTACCCTACAATGAGCAGTTCTTC
TRBD1	few	TRBV14	TRBJ2-7	CASSPIPGQGVYEQYF	TGTGCCAGCAGCCCGATTCCAGGACAGGGTGTCTACGAGCAGTACTTC
TRBD2	many	TRBV11-2	TRBJ2-1	CASSLRTGGTVAGGARKQFF	TGTGCCAGCAGCTTAAGGACCGGCGGTACAGTAGCGGGAGGGGCAAGGAAGCAGTTCTTC
TRBD2	many	TRBV5-1	TRBJ2-7	CASSFSSGSSYEQYF	TGCGCCAGCAGCTTTAGTAGCGGGAGCTCCTACGAGCAGTACTTC
-	few	TRBV7-6	TRBJ1-4	CASSSGQGRTNEKLFF	TGTGCCAGCAGCTCCGGGCAGGGAAGAACTAATGAAAAACTGTTTTTT
TRBD1	many	TRBV12-3/TRBV12-4	TRBJ2-1	CASSLAPPRGPPNEQFF	TGTGCCAGCAGTTTAGCGCCCCCCAGGGGGCCACCTAATGAGCAGTTCTTC
TRBD1	many	TRBV28	TRBJ2-5	CASKKPGQGIVYQETQYF	TGTGCCAGCAAAAAACCGGGACAGGGGATCGTGTACCAAGAGACCCAGTACTTC
-	many	TRBV12-3/TRBV12-4	TRBJ2-7	CASSFRVTYEQYF	TGTGCCAGCAGTTTCAGGGTGACCTACGAGCAGTACTTC
TRBD2	few	TRBV9	TRBJ2-5	CASSVGLAGGTLQETQYF	TGTGCCAGCAGCGTAGGACTAGCGGGAGGTACCCTCCAAGAGACCCAGTACTTC
TRBD1	few	TRBV29-1	TRBJ2-1	CSVEPPDRVPYNEQFF	TGCAGCGTTGAACCCCCTGACAGGGTCCCCTACAATGAGCAGTTCTTC
-	-	TRBV5-1	TRBJ2-3	CASSFVADTQYF	TGCGCCAGCAGCTTTGTAGCAGATACGCAGTATTTT
-	few	TRBV11-1	TRBJ2-3	CASSLFGSQTPHSTDTQYF	TGTGCCAGCAGCTTATTCGGCAGCCAGACCCCTCACAGCACAGATACGCAGTATTTT